One sample yielded the 16 T cell receptor beta chains listed below, sequenced in a study of cytomegalovirus exposure and HLA in healthy donors. 13 Jbeta primers and 60 Vbeta primers were used for the PCR. The data were produced by immunoSEQ multiplex PCR, yet TCRdb's version contains in-frame clones alone and is incomplete. This table holds 110,000 or so clones, about 75% found once. Sequenced input: PBMCs. All receptors come from a woman aged 40 to 49 in good health and CMV-seropositive.

The V and J genes are TRBV21-1 and TRBJ1-2; the table's D call TRBD1 went unverified against the DNA. TRBV21-1 is a recognized pseudogene. The length of the CDR3 is 16 residues. The CDR3 reads CASSILQGPHNYGYTF. CDR3 DNA sequence: TGTGCCAGCAGCATACTACAGGGACCCCATAACTATGGCTACACCTTC.

The rearrangement joins TRBV11-3 to TRBJ2-1; D is unclear. V was clipped by 1 base and J by 7 bases, with 5 bases between them. Germline V gene data show CDR1 as SGHNT and CDR2 as YENEEA. The CDR3 runs 12 residues. The CDR3 coding sequence is TGTGCCAGCAGCTTAGCCAGGAATGAGCAGTTCTTC. It is translated as CASSLARNEQFF.

The chain combines TRBV7-2 with TRBJ1-2, with TRBD1 matching over 7 bases. The germline V gene encodes CDR1 SGHTA and CDR2 FQGNSA. Trimming took 5 bases from V and 7 from J; bases not matched to a gene: 10. The CDR3 is 14 residues long. The CDR3 region has the DNA TGTGCCAGCAGCCCCTTGGGACAGTTTGGTGGCTACACCTTC. Protein product: CASSPLGQFGGYTF.

The V call is TRBV28, the J call TRBJ2-7; D perhaps matches TRBD2 (6 bases). The CDR3 sequence is 16 residues long. V was pared by 4 bases and J by 7 bases, with 23 bases between. Per the germline V gene, CDR1 is MDHEN and CDR2 is SYDVKM. The DNA for the CDR3 is TGTGCCAGCAGTTCAATTACCGGGACTCTTGCTAAGGAGCAGTACTTC. It translates to CASSSITGTLAKEQYF.

The rearrangement joins TRBV28 to TRBJ1-3, with 9 nucleotides matching TRBD1. The length of the CDR3 is 17 residues. Germline trimming cut 6 bases from V and 4 bases from J; bases unmatched to any gene: 13. Germline V gene sequence: CDR1 MDHEN, CDR2 SYDVKM. The CDR3 loop is CASSLGTTGGEGNTIYF. The DNA for the CDR3 is TGTGCCAGCAGCCTGGGAACCACAGGGGGCGAGGGAAACACCATATATTTT.

The V and J genes are TRBV7-2 and TRBJ1-6; weak D call: TRBD1 (5 bases). This CDR3 is built from 13 residues. The germline V gene has CDR1 SGHTA and CDR2 FQGNSA. Trimming took 3 bases from V and 10 from J, leaving 10 bases between them. The CDR3 loop reads CASSFQGSSPLHF. As DNA, the CDR3 is TGTGCCAGCAGCTTCCAGGGATCCTCACCCCTCCACTTT. The full variable domain, rest sourced from reference TRBV7-2 and TRBJ1-6, is GAGVSQSPSNKVTEKGKDVELRCDPISGHTALYWYRQSLGQGLEFLIYFQGNSAPDKSGLPSDRFSAERTGGSVSTLTIQRTQQEDSAVYLCASSFQGSSPLHFGNGTRLTVT.

The genes are TRBV30 and TRBJ2-7; tentatively, D is TRBD1 (6 bases). There are 13 residues in the CDR3. CDR1 and CDR2 from the germline V gene are GTSNPN and SVGIG (reference sequence). The V end lost 6 bases, the J end lost 0 bases, and 12 bases lay between the germline ends. The DNA of the CDR3 is TGTGCCTGCCAGGACAGAAGCTCCTACGAGCAGTACTTC. It encodes CACQDRSSYEQYF.

In nucleotides, the CDR3 is TGTGCCAGCAGTTTACTAAGGACAGGGCAGAATGAGCAGTTCTTC. This sequence encodes CASSLLRTGQNEQFF. V and J are TRBV27 and TRBJ2-1; TRBD1 matches 8 bases. Germline-derived CDR1 and CDR2 are MNHEY and SMNVEV (reference sequence). The J segment lost 7 bases and the V segment lost 2 bases, leaving 7 bases of the junction unmatched. The CDR3 sequence is 15 residues long.

This chain links TRBV9 with TRBJ2-3; TRBD2 matches at 11 bases. V lost 2 bases to trimming and J lost 0 bases; unmatched junction nucleotides: 5. Per the germline V gene, CDR1 is SGDLS and CDR2 is YYNGEE. This CDR3 has 17 residues. Here the CDR3 DNA reads TGTGCCAGCAGCGTCACTAGCGGGGGTCTTAGCACAGATACGCAGTATTTT. Its protein is CASSVTSGGLSTDTQYF.

The V gene is TRBV21-1, the J gene TRBJ2-2; TRBD2 was called by the table and not checked on the DNA. TRBV21-1 corresponds to a pseudogene. This CDR3 has 16 residues. The CDR3 DNA reads TGTGCCAGCAGCAAAGACGGTGTCGCGAACACCGGGGAGCTGTTTTTT. Translating gives CASSKDGVANTGELFF.

The V gene is TRBV19, the J gene TRBJ1-2; TRBD1 aligns across 8 bases. The trim removed 6 bases at V and 4 bases at J, leaving 7 bases unmatched. Germline-derived CDR1 and CDR2 are LNHDA and SQIVND (reference sequence). The CDR3 has 14 residues. CDR3 in amino acids: CASSQGQGAYGYTF. The CDR3 DNA is TGTGCCAGTAGCCAAGGACAGGGCGCCTATGGCTACACCTTC. Looking up the rest from reference TRBV19 and TRBJ1-2 gives the full variable domain: DGGITQSPKYLFRKEGQNVTLSCEQNLNHDAMYWYRQDPGQGLRLIYYSQIVNDFQKGDIAEGYSVSREKKESFPLTVTSAQKNPTAFYLCASSQGQGAYGYTFGSGTRLTVV.

The DNA for the CDR3 is TGTGCCAGCTCACGGTCACAGGGGAGCTACGAGCAGTACTTC. Translated, it gives CASSRSQGSYEQYF. This rearrangement joins TRBV18 to TRBJ2-7, with 7 bases identical to TRBD1. V was clipped by 4 bases and J by 3 bases; unmatched bases: 6. Germline CDR1 and CDR2: KGHSH and LQKENI. This CDR3 spans 14 amino acids.

This clone was counted a single time. The chain recombines TRBV27 with TRBJ2-5, with TRBD2 as a possible D gene (5 bases). V was clipped by 5 bases and J by 0 bases, with 16 bases between them. There are 16 residues in the CDR3. The germline gives CDR1 MNHEY, CDR2 SMNVEV (reference sequence). The CDR3 reads CASSPGVLRYQETQYF. Here the CDR3 DNA reads TGTGCCAGCAGTCCCGGGGTCCTTCGGTACCAAGAGACCCAGTACTTC.

This chain uses TRBV20-1 with TRBJ1-2; no definite D call. V lost 5 bases and J lost 7, with 11 bases in between. The germline V gene has CDR1 DFQATT and CDR2 SNEGSKA (reference sequence). The CDR3 totals 11 residues. CDR3 sequence: CSAPREGGYTF. The CDR3, as DNA: TGCAGTGCTCCCCGAGAGGGTGGCTACACCTTC.

The rearrangement joins TRBV30 to TRBJ1-6; the D gene is possibly TRBD1 (6 bases). The V gene's germline CDR1 is GTSNPN and CDR2 SVGIG (reference sequence). V was cut by 5 bases and J by 5 bases, with 10 bases left in between. The CDR3 is made up of 13 amino acids. The CDR3 loop is CAWYRVDNSPLHF. The CDR3 DNA sequence: TGTGCCTGGTACAGGGTCGATAATTCACCCCTCCACTTT.

The V and J genes are TRBV6-5 and TRBJ2-7; 9 bases are shared with TRBD1. After removal of 2 bases from V and 5 bases from J, the junction contained 7 bases not matched to a gene. The CDR3 sequence is 15 residues long. Germline values: CDR1 MNHEY, CDR2 SVGAGI. The CDR3 coding sequence is TGTGCCAGCAGTTACGAGGGGACAGGGATTGACGAGCAGTACTTC. Protein: CASSYEGTGIDEQYF.